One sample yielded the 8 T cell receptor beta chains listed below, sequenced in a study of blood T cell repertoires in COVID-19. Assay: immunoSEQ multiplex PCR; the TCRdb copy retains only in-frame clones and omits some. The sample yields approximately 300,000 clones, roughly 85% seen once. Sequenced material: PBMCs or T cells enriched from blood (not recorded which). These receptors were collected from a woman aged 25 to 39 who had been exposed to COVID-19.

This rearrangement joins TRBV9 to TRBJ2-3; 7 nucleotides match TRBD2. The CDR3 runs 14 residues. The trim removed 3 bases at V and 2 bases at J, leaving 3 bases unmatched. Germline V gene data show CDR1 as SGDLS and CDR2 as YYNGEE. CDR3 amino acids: CASSAGTNTDTQYF. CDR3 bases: TGTGCCAGCAGCGCTGGGACTAACACAGATACGCAGTATTTT.

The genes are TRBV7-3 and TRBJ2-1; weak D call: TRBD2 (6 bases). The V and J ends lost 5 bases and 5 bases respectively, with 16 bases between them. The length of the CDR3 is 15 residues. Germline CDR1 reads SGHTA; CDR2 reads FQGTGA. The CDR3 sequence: CASSLNGRGDNEQFF. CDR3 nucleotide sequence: TGTGCCAGCAGCCTAAATGGGCGGGGCGACAATGAGCAGTTCTTC.

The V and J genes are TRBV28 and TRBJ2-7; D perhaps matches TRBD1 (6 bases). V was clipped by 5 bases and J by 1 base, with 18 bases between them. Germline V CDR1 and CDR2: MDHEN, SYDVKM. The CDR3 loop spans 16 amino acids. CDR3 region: CASSHPLGTNSYEQYF. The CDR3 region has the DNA TGTGCCAGCAGTCACCCCCTGGGGACAAATTCCTACGAGCAGTACTTC.

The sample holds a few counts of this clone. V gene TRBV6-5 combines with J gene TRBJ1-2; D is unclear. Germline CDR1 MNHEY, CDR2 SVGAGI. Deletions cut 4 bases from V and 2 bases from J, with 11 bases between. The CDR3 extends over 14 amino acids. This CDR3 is CASSSVRGNYGYTF. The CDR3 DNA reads TGTGCCAGCAGTTCCGTTCGGGGAAACTATGGCTACACCTTC.

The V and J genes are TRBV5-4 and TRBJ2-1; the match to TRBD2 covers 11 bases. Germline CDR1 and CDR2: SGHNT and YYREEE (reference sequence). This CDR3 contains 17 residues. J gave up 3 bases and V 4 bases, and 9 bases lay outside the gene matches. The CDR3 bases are TGTGCCAGCAGCCGACTACCGGGACTAGCGGTCTACAATGAGCAGTTCTTC. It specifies CASSRLPGLAVYNEQFF.

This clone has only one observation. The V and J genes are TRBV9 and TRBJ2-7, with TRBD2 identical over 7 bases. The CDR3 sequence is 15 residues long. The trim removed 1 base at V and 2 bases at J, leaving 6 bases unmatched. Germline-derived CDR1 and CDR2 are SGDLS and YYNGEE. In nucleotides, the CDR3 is TGTGCCAGCAGCGTATCGGGGGGTCCGACCTACGAGCAGTACTTC. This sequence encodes CASSVSGGPTYEQYF. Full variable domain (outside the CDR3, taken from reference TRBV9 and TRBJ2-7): DSGVTQTPKHLITATGQRVTLRCSPRSGDLSVYWYQQSLDQGLQFLIQYYNGEERAKGNILERFSAQQFPDLHSELNLSSLELGDSALYFCASSVSGGPTYEQYFGPGTRLTVT.

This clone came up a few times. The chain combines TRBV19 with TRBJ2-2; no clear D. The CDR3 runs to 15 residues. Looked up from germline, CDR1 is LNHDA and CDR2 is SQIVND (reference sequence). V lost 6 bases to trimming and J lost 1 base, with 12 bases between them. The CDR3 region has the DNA TGTGCCAGTAGGAGGCCGCCTATGAACACCGGGGAGCTGTTTTTT. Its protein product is CASRRPPMNTGELFF.

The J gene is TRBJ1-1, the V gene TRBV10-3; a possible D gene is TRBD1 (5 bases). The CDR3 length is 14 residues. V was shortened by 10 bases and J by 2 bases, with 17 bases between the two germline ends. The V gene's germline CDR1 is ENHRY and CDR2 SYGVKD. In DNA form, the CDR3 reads TGTGCCAGTTCGTGGGGGGGTCATAACACTGAAGCTTTCTTT. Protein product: CASSWGGHNTEAFF.